A single T cell receptor beta chain is shown here with its context. TCRdb keeps only in-frame clones here, not all; method: immunoSEQ multiplex PCR. The profile shows 650,000 to 950,000 clones, 70% to 90% of them singletons. The data originate from a study of shared T cell receptors in the human thymus. CDR1 SGHDN and CDR2 FVKESK come from the germline V gene. J lost 8 bases, V lost 6 bases, and 9 bases had no gene match. This CDR3 is built from 15 residues. In addition, the sample was reused for a study of human thymus T cells. According to that study: Corrective heart surgery yielded resections, and these provided the thymus tissue.

Sample: thymocytes. The TCR sequence derives from a girl less than two years old with a congenital heart defect. The rearrangement joins TRBV14 to TRBJ1-6; 8 nucleotides match TRBD1. CDR3 sequence: CASRLDRASDSPLHF. The CDR3 DNA reads TGTGCCAGCAGACTGGACAGGGCTTCGGATTCACCCCTCCACTTT.